The sequence of this T cell receptor beta chain was determined in a study of OX40 agonist ivuxolimab in advanced cancers. This CDR3 contains 14 residues. Between the trimmed V and J ends, which lost 0 bases and 7 bases, there was a span of 10 bases. In germline, CDR1 is SGHDT, CDR2 YYEEEE. This clone was recorded only once. TCRdb's copy holds only in-frame clones and misses some; the assay was immunoSEQ multiplex PCR. In the table there are around 77,000 clones, around 89% of which are singletons. The rearrangement links TRBV5-6 to TRBJ1-4; a weak D match, TRBD1 (5 bases). The receptor comes from an adult with an advanced solid tumor such as melanoma, head and neck, liver or kidney cancer. This sample comprised CD4+ or CD8+ T cells sorted from blood, obtained in a trial of the OX40 agonist ivuxolimab. The CDR3 DNA is TGTGCCAGCAGCTTGGAGGGGCGGACTGAAAAACTGTTTTTT. Its protein is CASSLEGRTEKLFF.